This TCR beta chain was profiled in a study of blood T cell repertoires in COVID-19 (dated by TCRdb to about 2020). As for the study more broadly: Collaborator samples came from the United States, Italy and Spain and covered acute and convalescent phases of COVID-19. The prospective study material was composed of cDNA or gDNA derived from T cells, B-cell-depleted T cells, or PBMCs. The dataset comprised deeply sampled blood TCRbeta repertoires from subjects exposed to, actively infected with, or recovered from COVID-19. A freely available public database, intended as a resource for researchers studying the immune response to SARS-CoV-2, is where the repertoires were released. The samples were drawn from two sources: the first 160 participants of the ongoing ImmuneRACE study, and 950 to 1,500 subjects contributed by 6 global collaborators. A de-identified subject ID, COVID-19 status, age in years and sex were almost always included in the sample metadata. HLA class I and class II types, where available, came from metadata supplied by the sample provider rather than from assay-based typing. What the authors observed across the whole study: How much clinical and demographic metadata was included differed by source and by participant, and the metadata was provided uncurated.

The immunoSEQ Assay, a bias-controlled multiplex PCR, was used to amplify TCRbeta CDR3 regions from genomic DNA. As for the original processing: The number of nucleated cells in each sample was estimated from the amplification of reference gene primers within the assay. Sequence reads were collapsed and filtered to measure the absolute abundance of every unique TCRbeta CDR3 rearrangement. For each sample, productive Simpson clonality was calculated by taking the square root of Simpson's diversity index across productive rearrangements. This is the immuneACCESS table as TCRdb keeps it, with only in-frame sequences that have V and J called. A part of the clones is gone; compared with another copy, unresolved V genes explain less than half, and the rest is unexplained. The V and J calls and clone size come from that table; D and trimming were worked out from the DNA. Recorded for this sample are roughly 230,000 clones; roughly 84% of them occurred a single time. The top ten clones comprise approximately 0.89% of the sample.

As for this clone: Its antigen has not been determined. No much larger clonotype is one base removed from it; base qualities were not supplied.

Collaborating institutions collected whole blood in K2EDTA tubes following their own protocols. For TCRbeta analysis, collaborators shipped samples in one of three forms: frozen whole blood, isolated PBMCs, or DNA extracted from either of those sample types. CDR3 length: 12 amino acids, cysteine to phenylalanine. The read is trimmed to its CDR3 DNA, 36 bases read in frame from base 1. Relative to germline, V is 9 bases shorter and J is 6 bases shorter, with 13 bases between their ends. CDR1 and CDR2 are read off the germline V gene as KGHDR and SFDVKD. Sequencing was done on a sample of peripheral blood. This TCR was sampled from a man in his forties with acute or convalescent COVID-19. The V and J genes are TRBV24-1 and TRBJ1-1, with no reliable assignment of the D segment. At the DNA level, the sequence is TGTGCCACCGAGGGAATGGGAGCTGAAGCTTTCTTT. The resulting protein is CATEGMGAEAFF.